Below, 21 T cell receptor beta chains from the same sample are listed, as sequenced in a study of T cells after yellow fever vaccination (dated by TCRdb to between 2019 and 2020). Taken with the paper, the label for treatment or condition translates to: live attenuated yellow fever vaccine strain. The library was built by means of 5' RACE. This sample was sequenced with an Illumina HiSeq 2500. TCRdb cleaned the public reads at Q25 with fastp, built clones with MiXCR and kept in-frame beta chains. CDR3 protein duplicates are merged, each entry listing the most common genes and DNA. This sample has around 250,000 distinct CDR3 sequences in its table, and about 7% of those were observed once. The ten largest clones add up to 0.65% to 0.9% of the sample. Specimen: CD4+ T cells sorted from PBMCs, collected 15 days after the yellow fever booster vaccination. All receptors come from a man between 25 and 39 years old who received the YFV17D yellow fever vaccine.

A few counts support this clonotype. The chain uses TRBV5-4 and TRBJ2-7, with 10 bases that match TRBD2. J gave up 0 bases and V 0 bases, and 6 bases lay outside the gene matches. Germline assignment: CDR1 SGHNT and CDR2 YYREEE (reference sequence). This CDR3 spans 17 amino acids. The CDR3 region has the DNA TGTGCCAGCAGCTTGGGTGGACTAGCGGCCCTCTCCTACGAGCAGTACTTC. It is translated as CASSLGGLAALSYEQYF. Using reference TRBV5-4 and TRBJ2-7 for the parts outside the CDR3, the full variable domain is ETGVTQSPTHLIKTRGQQVTLRCSSQSGHNTVSWYQQALGQGPQFIFQYYREEENGRGNFPPRFSGLQFPNYSSELNVNALELDDSALYLCASSLGGLAALSYEQYFGPGTRLTVT.

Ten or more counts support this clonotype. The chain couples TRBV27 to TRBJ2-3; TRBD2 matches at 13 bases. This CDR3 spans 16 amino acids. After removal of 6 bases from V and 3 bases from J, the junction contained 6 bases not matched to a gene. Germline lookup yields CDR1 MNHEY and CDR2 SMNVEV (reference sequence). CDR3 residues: CASRPTSGRRTDTQYF. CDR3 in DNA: TGTGCCAGCAGGCCGACTAGCGGGAGGAGGACAGATACGCAGTATTTT.

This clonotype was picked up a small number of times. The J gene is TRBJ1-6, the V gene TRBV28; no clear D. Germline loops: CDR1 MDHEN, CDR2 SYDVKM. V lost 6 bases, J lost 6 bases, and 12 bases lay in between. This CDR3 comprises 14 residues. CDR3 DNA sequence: TGTGCCAGCAGGCCCCCGGGTTTTAATTCACCCCTCCACTTT. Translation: CASRPPGFNSPLHF.

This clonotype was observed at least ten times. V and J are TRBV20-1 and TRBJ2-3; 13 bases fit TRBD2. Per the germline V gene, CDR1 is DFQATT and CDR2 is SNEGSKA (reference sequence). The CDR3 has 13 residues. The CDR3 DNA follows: TGCAGCACGACTAGCGGGAGGTTAGATACGCAGTATTTT. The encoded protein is CSTTSGRLDTQYF.

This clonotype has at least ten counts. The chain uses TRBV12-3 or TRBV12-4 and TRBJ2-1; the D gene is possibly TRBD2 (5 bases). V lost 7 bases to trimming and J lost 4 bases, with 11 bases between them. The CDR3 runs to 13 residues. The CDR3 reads CASNRGLYNEQFF. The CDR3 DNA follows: TGTGCCAGCAACCGAGGACTTTACAATGAGCAGTTCTTC.

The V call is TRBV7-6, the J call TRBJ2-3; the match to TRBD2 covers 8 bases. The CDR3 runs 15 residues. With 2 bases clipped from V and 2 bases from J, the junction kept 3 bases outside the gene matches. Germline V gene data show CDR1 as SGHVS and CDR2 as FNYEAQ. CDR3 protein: CASSLRTSSTDTQYF. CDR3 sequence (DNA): TGTGCCAGCAGCTTAAGGACTAGCTCCACAGATACGCAGTATTTT.

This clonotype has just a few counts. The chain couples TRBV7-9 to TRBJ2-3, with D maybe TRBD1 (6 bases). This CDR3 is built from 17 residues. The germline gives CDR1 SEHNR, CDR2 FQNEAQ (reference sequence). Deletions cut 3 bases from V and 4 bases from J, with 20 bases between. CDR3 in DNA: TGTGCCAGCAGCTTCCGCTCCTTAACAGGGACCTCAGATACGCAGTATTTT. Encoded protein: CASSFRSLTGTSDTQYF.

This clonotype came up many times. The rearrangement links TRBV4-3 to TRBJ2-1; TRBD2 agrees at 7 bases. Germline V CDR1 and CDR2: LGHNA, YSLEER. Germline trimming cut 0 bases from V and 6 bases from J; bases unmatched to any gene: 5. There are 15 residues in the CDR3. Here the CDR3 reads CASSQEGGSVNEQFF. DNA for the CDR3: TGCGCCAGCAGCCAAGAGGGCGGGAGCGTCAATGAGCAGTTCTTC.

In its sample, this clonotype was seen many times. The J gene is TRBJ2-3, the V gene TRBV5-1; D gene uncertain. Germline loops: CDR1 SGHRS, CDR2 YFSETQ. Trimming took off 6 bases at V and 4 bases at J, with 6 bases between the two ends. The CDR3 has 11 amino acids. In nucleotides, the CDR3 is TGCGCCAGCACTGGGGCAGATACGCAGTATTTT. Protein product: CASTGADTQYF.

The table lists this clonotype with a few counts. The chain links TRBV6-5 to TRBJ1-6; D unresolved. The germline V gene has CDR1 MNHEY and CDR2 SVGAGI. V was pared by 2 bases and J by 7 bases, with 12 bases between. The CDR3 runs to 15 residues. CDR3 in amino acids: CASSYRQIGNSPLHF. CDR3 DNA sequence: TGTGCCAGCAGTTACCGACAAATTGGAAATTCACCCCTCCACTTT.

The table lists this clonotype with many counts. CDR3 nucleotide sequence: TGTGCCAGCAGCCAAGCCGTCCCGGGACAGGGGCTAGGGAGGAACACTGAAGCTTTCTTT. Translating gives CASSQAVPGQGLGRNTEAFF. V is TRBV4-2 and J is TRBJ1-1, with TRBD1 identical over 10 bases. The CDR3 consists of 20 residues. In germline, CDR1 is LGHNA, CDR2 YNFKEQ. The V gene end was trimmed by 1 base and the J gene end by 1 base; junction bases not matched to a gene: 15.

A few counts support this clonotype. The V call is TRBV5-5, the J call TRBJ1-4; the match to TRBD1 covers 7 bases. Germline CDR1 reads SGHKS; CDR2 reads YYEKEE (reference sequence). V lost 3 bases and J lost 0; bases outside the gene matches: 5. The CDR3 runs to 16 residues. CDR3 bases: TGTGCCAGCAGCTGGATTCAGGGGGCAACTAATGAAAAACTGTTTTTT. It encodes CASSWIQGATNEKLFF.

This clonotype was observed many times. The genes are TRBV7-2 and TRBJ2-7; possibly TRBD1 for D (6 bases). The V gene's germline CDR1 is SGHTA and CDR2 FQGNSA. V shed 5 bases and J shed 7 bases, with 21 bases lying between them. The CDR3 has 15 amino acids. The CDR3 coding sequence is TGTGCCAGCAGCGTTAGAATTGGACAGAATTATGAGCAGTACTTC. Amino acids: CASSVRIGQNYEQYF.

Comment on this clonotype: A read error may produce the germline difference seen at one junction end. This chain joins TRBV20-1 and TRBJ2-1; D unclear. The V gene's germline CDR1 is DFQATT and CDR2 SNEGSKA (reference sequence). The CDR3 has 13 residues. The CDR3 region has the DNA TGCGGTGCTGAAAACCGGGCAAACAATGAGCAGTTCTTC. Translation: CGAENRANNEQFF.

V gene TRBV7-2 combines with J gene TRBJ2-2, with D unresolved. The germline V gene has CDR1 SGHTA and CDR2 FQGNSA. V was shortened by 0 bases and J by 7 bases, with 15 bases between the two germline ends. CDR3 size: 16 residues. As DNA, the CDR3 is TGTGCCAGCAGCTTAGCGGCCACCATCATGGGCGGGGAGCTGTTTTTT. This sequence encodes CASSLAATIMGGELFF.

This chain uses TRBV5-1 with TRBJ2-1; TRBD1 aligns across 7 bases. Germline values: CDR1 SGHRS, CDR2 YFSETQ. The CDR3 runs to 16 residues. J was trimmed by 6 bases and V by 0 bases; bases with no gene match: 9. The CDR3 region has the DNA TGCGCCAGCAGCTTGGTACTAGGGGGCTGGCGCAATGAGCAGTTCTTC. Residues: CASSLVLGGWRNEQFF.

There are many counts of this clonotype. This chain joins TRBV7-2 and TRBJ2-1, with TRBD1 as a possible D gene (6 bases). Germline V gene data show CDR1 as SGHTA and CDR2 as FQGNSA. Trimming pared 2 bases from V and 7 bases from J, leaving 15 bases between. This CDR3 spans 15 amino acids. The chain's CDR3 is CASSLWLAQGNEQFF. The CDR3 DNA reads TGTGCCAGCAGCTTATGGCTAGCTCAGGGGAATGAGCAGTTCTTC.

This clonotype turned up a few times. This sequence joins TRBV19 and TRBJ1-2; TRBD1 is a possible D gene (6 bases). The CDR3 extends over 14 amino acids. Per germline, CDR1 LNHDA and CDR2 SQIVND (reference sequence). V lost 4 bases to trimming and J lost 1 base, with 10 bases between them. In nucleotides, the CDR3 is TGTGCCAGTAGTACCATACAGGGTAACTATGGCTACACCTTC. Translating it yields CASSTIQGNYGYTF.

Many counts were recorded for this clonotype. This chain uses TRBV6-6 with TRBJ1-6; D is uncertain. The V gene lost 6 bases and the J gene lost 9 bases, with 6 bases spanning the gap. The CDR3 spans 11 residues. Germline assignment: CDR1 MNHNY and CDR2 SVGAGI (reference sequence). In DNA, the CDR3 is TGTGCCAGCAGGTCTTCTTCACCCCTCCACTTT. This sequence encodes CASRSSSPLHF.

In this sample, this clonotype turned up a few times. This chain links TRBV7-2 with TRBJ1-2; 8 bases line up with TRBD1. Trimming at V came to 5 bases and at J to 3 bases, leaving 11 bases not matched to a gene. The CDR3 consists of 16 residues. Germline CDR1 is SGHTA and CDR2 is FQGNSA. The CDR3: CASSGSPGQVDYGYTF. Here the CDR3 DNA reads TGTGCCAGCAGCGGATCACCGGGACAGGTCGACTATGGCTACACCTTC.

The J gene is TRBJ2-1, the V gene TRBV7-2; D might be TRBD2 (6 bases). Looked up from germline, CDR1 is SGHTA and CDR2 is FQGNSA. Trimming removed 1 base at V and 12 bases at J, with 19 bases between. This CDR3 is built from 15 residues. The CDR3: CASSLVGTGAVGQFF. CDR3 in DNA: TGTGCCAGCAGCTTAGTTGGGACGGGAGCGGTTGGGCAGTTCTTC. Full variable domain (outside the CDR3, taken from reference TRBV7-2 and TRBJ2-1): GAGVSQSPSNKVTEKGKDVELRCDPISGHTALYWYRQSLGQGLEFLIYFQGNSAPDKSGLPSDRFSAERTGGSVSTLTIQRTQQEDSAVYLCASSLVGTGAVGQFFGPGTRLTVL.